Many counts were recorded for the clone carrying this TCR beta chain. Its antigen is undetermined. Template material for amplifying TCR beta CDR3 regions consisted of RNA transcripts. The primer set for the first-round RT-PCR of the TCR CDR3 was HTBI. TCRdb fed the multiplex PCR reads into MiXCR, producing one record per CDR3 protein. In the table there are about 400,000 distinct CDR3 sequences, roughly 15% of which are singletons. The record originates from a study of T cells in Graves' hyperthyroidism and ophthalmopathy. Study at large: Peripheral blood was taken when the disease was first diagnosed, before any treatment began. Study-level points and caveats: The majority of expanded thyroid clonotypes above 0.001 also appeared in blood.

Criteria for exclusion of patients were uncontrolled infection, other autoimmune disease, pregnancy or lactation. About 10 ml fresh peripheral blood yielded the PBMCs. Sequences were obtained from blood. This sequence was found in a woman aged 25 to 39 with Graves' ophthalmopathy.

In DNA form, the CDR3 reads TGTGCCAGCAGTGAAGAGGCTTTCAGCATTCAGTACTTC. The encoded protein is CASSEEAFSIQYF. The gene calls are TRBV6-1 and TRBJ2-4, with D unclear. CDR3 size: 13 residues. V lost 1 base and J lost 9, with 10 bases in between. Germline CDR1 and CDR2: MNHNS and SASEGT.